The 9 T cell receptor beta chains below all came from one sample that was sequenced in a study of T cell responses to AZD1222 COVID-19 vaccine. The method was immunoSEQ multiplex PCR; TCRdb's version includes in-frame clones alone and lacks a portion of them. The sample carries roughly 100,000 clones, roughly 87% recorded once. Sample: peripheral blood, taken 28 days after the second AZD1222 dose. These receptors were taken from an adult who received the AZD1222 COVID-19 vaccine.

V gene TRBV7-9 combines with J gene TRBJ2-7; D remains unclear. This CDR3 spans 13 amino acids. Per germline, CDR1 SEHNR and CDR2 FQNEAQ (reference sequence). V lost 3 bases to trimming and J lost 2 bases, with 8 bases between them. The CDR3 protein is CASSLAIAYEQYF. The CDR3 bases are TGTGCCAGCAGCTTGGCTATTGCCTACGAGCAGTACTTC.

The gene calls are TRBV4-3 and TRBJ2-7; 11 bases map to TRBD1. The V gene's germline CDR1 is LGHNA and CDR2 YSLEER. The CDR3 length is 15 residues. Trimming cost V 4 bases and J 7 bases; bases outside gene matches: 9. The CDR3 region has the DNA TGCGCCAGCAGCCCCGGACAGGGGGCAGGATGGGAGCAGTACTTC. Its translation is CASSPGQGAGWEQYF.

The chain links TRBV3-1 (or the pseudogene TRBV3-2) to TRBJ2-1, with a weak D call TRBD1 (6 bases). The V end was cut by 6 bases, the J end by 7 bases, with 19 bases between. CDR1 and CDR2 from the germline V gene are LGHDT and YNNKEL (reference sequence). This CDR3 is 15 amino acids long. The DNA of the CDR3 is TGTGCCAGCAGACCGCCGGGAACAGGGCGGAATGAGCAGTTCTTC. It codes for CASRPPGTGRNEQFF.

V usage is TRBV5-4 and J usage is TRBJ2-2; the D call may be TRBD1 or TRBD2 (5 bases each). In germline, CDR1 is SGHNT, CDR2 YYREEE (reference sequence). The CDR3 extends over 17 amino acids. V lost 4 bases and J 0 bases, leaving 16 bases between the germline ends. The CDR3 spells CASSQGPRGANTGELFF. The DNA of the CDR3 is TGTGCCAGCAGCCAAGGCCCCCGGGGCGCGAACACCGGGGAGCTGTTTTTT.

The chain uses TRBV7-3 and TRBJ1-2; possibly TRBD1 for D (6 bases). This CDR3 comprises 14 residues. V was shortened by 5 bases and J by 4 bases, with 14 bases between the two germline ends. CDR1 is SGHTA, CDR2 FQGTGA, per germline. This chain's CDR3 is CASSLTGTSYGYTF. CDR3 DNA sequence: TGTGCCAGCAGCCTCACTGGGACAAGCTATGGCTACACCTTC.

CDR3 residues: CSVDALGTNEKLFF. The CDR3 nucleotides read TGCAGCGTTGACGCCTTGGGAACTAATGAAAAACTGTTTTTT. V and J are TRBV29-1 and TRBJ1-4; D not certain. The CDR3 extends over 14 amino acids. The germline V gene has CDR1 SQVTM and CDR2 ANQGSEA. V gave up 3 bases and J gave up 1 base, with 9 bases separating them.

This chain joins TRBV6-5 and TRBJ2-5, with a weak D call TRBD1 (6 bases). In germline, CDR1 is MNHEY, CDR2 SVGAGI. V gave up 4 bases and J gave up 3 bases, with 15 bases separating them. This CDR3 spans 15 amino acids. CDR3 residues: CASSFAGTQKETQYF. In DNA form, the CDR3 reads TGTGCCAGCAGTTTTGCCGGGACACAAAAAGAGACCCAGTACTTC.

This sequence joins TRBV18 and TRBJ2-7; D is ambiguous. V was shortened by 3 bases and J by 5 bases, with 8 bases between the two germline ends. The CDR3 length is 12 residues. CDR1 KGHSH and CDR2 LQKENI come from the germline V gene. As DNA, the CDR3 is TGTGCCAGCTCACCGAGGCCCAACGAGCAGTACTTC. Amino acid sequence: CASSPRPNEQYF.

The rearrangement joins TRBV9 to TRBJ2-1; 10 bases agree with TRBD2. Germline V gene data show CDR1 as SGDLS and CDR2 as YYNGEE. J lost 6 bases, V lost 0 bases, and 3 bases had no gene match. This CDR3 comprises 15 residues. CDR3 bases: TGTGCCAGCAGCGTAGGGATAGCGGGGGGCAATGAGCAGTTCTTC. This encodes CASSVGIAGGNEQFF.